What follows are 12 T cell receptor beta chains derived from one specimen sequenced in a study of shared clonotypes between healthy human individuals. Here immunoSEQ multiplex PCR was the method, and the copy in TCRdb shows in-frame clones only, minus some. This sample has over a million clones, with 95% to 99% found just once. Sequenced sample: naive CD4+ T cells sorted from blood. Sample subset: CD45RA+ positively selected. The receptors here all came from a man in his thirties or forties in good health.

The V and J genes are TRBV18 and TRBJ1-2, with D unresolved. V was cut by 6 bases and J by 7 bases, with 9 bases left in between. CDR3 length equals 11 residues. Germline V gives CDR1 KGHSH, CDR2 LQKENI. CDR3 nucleotide sequence: TGTGCCAGCTCCCGAGATTTTGGCTACACCTTC. Its protein is CASSRDFGYTF.

This clone was seen once. The chain has TRBV18 and TRBJ2-5; possible D gene TRBD1, 5 bases. The CDR3 loop spans 13 amino acids. The V end lost 0 bases, the J end lost 7 bases, and 9 bases lay between the germline ends. Germline CDR1 and CDR2: KGHSH and LQKENI. Written as DNA, the CDR3 is TGTGCCAGCTCACCACCCAGGGAACGGACCCAGTACTTC. Protein product: CASSPPRERTQYF.

This chain uses TRBV7-6 with TRBJ2-7; D gene unclear. Germline lookup yields CDR1 SGHVS and CDR2 FNYEAQ. V lost 1 base and J 4 bases, leaving 8 bases between the germline ends. This CDR3 contains 13 residues. The CDR3 here is CASSLDQLYEQYF. CDR3 in DNA: TGTGCCAGCAGCTTAGACCAGTTATACGAGCAGTACTTC.

This CDR3 is CASSFREGGRQGDPNGYTF. CDR3 nucleotides: TGCGCCAGCAGCTTCAGGGAGGGCGGACGGCAAGGGGATCCTAATGGCTACACCTTC. The V gene is TRBV5-1, the J gene TRBJ1-2, with D maybe TRBD1 (5 bases). The CDR3 consists of 19 residues. With 2 bases removed from V and 6 bases from J, the gap between germline ends came to 29 bases. CDR1 and CDR2 from the germline V gene are SGHRS and YFSETQ.

The chain uses TRBV2 and TRBJ1-4; D remains ambiguous. The CDR3 consists of 15 residues. V was cut by 7 bases and J by 6 bases, with 18 bases left in between. CDR1 is SNHLY and CDR2 is FYNNEI in the germline V gene. CDR3 nucleotides: TGTGCCAGCACGGCCATTGGTGTAGGGTATGAAAAACTGTTTTTT. Translated, it gives CASTAIGVGYEKLFF.

The DNA of the CDR3 is TGTGCCAGCAGCCTCCCTTTAGCGGGAGGAGGCGAAGATACGCAGTATTTT. This gives the protein CASSLPLAGGGEDTQYF. The chain joins TRBV4-2 to TRBJ2-3, with 10 bases identical to TRBD2. The V gene's germline CDR1 is LGHNA and CDR2 YNFKEQ. This CDR3 comprises 17 residues. J was trimmed by 5 bases and V by 4 bases; bases with no gene match: 12.

The V call is TRBV27, the J call TRBJ2-7; D perhaps matches TRBD1 (6 bases). The germline V gene encodes CDR1 MNHEY and CDR2 SMNVEV (reference sequence). The CDR3 extends over 14 amino acids. The V and J ends lost 8 bases and 1 base respectively, with 15 bases between them. The CDR3 region is CASWRRDTSYEQYF. The CDR3 DNA sequence: TGTGCCAGCTGGCGACGGGACACTTCCTACGAGCAGTACTTC.

J is TRBJ1-5 and V is TRBV5-8; the D is unclear. This CDR3 contains 17 residues. Germline V lookup: CDR1 SGHTS, CDR2 YDEGEE. V shed 1 base and J shed 6 bases, with 20 bases lying between them. The CDR3 loop reads CASSLYPRTRALQPQHF. As DNA, the CDR3 is TGTGCCAGCAGCTTGTATCCGAGGACCCGAGCCCTTCAGCCCCAGCATTTT. Combining the CDR3 with reference TRBV5-8 and TRBJ1-5 gives the whole variable domain EAGVTQSPTHLIKTRGQQATLRCSPISGHTSVYWYQQALGLGLQFLLWYDEGEERNRGNFPPRFSGRQFPNYSSELNVNALELEDSALYLCASSLYPRTRALQPQHFGDGTRLSIL.

The chain has TRBV7-9 and TRBJ2-2, with a tentative D call TRBD1 (6 bases). V lost 4 bases and J 5 bases, leaving 8 bases between the germline ends. The CDR3 length is 13 residues. CDR1 and CDR2 (germline): SEHNR, FQNEAQ (reference sequence). The CDR3: CASSSTGTGELFF. CDR3 coding DNA: TGTGCCAGCAGCTCAACAGGGACCGGGGAGCTGTTTTTT.

The chain combines TRBV5-6 with TRBJ1-2; D unclear. CDR1 SGHDT and CDR2 YYEEEE come from the germline V gene. The V and J ends lost 0 bases and 2 bases respectively, with 8 bases between them. This CDR3 is built from 14 residues. The CDR3 region has the DNA TGTGCCAGCAGCTTGGTTAGTCCCAACTATGGCTACACCTTC. This encodes CASSLVSPNYGYTF.

The genes are TRBV29-1 and TRBJ2-5; 8 bases line up with TRBD1. V was clipped by 4 bases and J by 6 bases; unmatched bases: 13. This CDR3 has 15 residues. CDR1 is SQVTM and CDR2 is ANQGSEA in the germline V gene. CDR3 region: CSVVSRDRSQKTQYF. As DNA, the CDR3 is TGCAGCGTTGTAAGTCGGGACAGGTCCCAGAAGACCCAGTACTTC.

With regard to this clone: The sample carries other DNA sequences with the same CDR3. The chain carries TRBV28 and TRBJ2-5; D is possibly TRBD1 (5 bases). Trimming pared 4 bases from V and 5 bases from J, leaving 8 bases between. The germline CDR1 and CDR2 sequences are MDHEN and SYDVKM. This CDR3 spans 12 amino acids. CDR3: CASSSGLETQYF. CDR3 DNA: TGTGCCAGCAGTTCAGGGTTGGAGACCCAGTACTTC.